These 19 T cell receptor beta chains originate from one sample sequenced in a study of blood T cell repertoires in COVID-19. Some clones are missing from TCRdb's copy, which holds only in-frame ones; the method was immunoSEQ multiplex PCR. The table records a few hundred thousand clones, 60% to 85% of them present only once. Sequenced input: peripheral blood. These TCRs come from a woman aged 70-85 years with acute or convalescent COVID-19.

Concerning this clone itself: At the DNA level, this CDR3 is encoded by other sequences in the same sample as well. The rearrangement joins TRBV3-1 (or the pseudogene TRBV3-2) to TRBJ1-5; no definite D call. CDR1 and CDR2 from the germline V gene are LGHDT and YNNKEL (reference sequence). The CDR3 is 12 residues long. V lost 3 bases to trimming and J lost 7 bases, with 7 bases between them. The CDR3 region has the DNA TGTGCCAGCAGCCAGGGGAGCCAGCCCCAGCATTTT. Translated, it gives CASSQGSQPQHF.

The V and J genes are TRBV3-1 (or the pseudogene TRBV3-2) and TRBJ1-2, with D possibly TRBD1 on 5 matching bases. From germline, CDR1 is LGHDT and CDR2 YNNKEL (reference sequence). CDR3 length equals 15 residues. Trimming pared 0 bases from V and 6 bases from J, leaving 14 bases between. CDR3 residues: CASSQEPARVNGYTF. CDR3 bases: TGTGCCAGCAGCCAAGAACCGGCCAGGGTGAATGGCTACACCTTC.

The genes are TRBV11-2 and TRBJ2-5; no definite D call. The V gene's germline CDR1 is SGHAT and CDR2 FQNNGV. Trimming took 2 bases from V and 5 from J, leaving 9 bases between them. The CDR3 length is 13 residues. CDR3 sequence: CASSLQVSETQYF. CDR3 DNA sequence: TGTGCCAGCAGCTTACAGGTATCGGAGACCCAGTACTTC.

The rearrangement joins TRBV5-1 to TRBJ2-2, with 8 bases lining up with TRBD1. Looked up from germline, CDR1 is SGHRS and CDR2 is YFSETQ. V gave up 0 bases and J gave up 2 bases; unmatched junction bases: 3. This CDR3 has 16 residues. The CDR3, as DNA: TGCGCCAGCAGCTTGGCCGGGACAGGTAACACCGGGGAGCTGTTTTTT. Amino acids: CASSLAGTGNTGELFF. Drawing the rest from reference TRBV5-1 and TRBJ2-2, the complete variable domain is KAGVTQTPRYLIKTRGQQVTLSCSPISGHRSVSWYQQTPGQGLQFLFEYFSETQRNKGNFPGRFSGRQFSNSRSEMNVSTLELGDSALYLCASSLAGTGNTGELFFGEGSRLTVL.

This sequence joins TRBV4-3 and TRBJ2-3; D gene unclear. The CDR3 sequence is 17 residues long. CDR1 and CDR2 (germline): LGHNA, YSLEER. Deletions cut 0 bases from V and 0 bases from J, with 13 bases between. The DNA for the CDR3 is TGCGCCAGCAGCCAAGATCACGGGTTATCTAGCACAGATACGCAGTATTTT. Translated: CASSQDHGLSSTDTQYF.

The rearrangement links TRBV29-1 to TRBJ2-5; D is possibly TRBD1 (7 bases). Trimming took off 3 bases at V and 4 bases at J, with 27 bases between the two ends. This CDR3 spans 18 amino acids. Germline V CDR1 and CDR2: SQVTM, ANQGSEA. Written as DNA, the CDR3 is TGCAGCGTTGACGGTTTGGGGATCGGAGGGGGCAAGATAGAGACCCAGTACTTC. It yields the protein CSVDGLGIGGGKIETQYF.

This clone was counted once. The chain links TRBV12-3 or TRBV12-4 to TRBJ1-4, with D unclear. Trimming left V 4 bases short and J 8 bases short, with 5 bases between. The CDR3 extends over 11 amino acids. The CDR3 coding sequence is TGTGCCAGCAGTTCGGGAGAAAAACTGTTTTTT. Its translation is CASSSGEKLFF.

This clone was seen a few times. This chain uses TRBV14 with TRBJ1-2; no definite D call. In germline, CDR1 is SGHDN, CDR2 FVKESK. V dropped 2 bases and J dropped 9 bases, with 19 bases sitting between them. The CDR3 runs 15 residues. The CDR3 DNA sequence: TGTGCCAGCAGCCAAACCTCTAAGCGCGGGTATAGCTACACCTTC. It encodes CASSQTSKRGYSYTF.

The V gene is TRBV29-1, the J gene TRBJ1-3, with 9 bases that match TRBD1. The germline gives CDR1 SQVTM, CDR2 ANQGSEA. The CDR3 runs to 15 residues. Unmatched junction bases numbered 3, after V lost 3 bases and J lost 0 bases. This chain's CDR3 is CSVETGQGSGNTIYF. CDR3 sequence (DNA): TGCAGCGTTGAGACGGGACAGGGCTCTGGAAACACCATATATTTT. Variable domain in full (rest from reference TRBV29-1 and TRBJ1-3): SAVISQKPSRDICQRGTSLTIQCQVDSQVTMMFWYRQQPGQSLTLIATANQGSEATYESGFVIDKFPISRPNLTFSTLTVSNMSPEDSSIYLCSVETGQGSGNTIYFGEGSWLTVV.

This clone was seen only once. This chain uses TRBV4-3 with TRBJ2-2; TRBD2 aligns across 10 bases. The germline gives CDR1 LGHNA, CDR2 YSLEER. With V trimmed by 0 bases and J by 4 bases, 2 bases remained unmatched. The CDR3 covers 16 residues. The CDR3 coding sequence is TGCGCCAGCAGCCAAGATAGCGGGGGGTTCACCGGGGAGCTGTTTTTT. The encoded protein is CASSQDSGGFTGELFF.

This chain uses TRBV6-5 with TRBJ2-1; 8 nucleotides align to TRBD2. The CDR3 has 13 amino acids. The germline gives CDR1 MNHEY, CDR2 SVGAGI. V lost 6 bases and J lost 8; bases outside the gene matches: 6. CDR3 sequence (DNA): TGTGCCAGCAGCACAGGACTAGCCGATGAGCAGTTCTTC. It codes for CASSTGLADEQFF.

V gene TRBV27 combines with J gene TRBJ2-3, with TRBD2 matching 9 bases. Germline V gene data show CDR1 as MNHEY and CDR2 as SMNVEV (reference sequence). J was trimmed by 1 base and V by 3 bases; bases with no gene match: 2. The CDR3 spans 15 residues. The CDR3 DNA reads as TGTGCCAGCAGTTTGAGGACTAGCGGCACAGATACGCAGTATTTT. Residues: CASSLRTSGTDTQYF.

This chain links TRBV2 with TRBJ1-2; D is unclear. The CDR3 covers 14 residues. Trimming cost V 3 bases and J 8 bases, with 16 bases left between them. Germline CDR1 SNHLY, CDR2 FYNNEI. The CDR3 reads CASSDSSGLGGYTF. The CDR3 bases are TGTGCCAGCAGTGATAGTTCGGGTCTCGGGGGCTACACCTTC.

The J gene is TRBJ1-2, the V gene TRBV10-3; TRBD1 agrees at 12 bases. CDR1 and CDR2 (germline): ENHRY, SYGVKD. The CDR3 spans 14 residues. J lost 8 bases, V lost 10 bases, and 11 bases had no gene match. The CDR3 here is CATGTGGNEWGYTF. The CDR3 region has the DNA TGTGCCACCGGGACAGGGGGCAACGAGTGGGGCTACACCTTC.

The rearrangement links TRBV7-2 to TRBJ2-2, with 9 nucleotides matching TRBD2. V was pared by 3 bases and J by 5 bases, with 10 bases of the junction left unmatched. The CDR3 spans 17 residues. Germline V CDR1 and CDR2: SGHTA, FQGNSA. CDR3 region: CASSFRGLAGQTGELFF. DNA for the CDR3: TGTGCCAGCAGCTTTCGGGGCCTAGCGGGGCAGACCGGGGAGCTGTTTTTT.

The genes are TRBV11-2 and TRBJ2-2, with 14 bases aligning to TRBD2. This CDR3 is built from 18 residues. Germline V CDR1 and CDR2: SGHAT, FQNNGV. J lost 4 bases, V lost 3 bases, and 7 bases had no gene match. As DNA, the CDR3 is TGTGCCAGCAGCTTTCTGACTAGCGGGGGGGTGTCCACCGGGGAGCTGTTTTTT. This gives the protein CASSFLTSGGVSTGELFF.

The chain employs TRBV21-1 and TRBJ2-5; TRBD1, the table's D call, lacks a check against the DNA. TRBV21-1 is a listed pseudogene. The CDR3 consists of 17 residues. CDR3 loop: CASSKEGDREREETQYF. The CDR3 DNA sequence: TGTGCCAGCAGCAAAGAAGGAGACAGGGAACGGGAAGAGACCCAGTACTTC.

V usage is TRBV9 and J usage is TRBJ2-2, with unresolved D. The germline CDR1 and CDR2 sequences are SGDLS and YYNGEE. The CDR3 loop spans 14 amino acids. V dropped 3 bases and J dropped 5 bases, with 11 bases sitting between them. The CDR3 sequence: CASSAFLLTGELFF. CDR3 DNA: TGTGCCAGCAGCGCCTTTCTTCTTACCGGGGAGCTGTTTTTT.

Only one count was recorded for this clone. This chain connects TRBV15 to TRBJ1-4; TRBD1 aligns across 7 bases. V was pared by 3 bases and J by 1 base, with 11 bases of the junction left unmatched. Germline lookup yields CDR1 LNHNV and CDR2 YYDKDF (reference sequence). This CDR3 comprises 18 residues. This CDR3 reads CATSSRQGRSGTNEKLFF. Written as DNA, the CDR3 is TGTGCCACCAGCAGCCGACAGGGTAGGAGCGGAACTAATGAAAAACTGTTTTTT.